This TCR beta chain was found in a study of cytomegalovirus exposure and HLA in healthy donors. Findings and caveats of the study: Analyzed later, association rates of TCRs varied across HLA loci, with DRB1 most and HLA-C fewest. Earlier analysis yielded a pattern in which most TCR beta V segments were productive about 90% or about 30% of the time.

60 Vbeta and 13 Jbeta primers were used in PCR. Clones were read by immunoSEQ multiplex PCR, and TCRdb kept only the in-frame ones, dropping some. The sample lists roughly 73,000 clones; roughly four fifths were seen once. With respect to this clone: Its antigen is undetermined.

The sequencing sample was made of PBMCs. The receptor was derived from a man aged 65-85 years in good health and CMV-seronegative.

CDR3 sequence (DNA): TGTGCCAGCAGCGCAAAGACTAGCGGGATACCCTACGAGCAGTACTTC. This translates into CASSAKTSGIPYEQYF. The chain has TRBV7-2 and TRBJ2-7, with 11 nucleotides matching TRBD2. The junction had 8 bases not matched to a gene; V was cut back by 5 bases and J by 2 bases. There are 16 residues in the CDR3. Germline lookup yields CDR1 SGHTA and CDR2 FQGNSA.